Listed below are T cell receptor beta chains from one sample, sequenced in a study of PD-L1 blockade in urothelial cancer. Profiling relied on immunoSEQ multiplex PCR, and the TCRdb table lists in-frame clones only, not all of them. This table has 90,000 to 120,000 clones, over 80% appearing once. The input for sequencing was PBMCs, taken around atezolizumab (anti-PD-L1) treatment. The receptors here all came from an elderly woman with urothelial cancer. CDR3s include the opening cysteine and the closing phenylalanine or tryptophan. A D gene is named only where the DNA matches it firmly. Part of the rows lack a size; the others show once, few, many or a class for expanded clones.

V gene	J gene	clone size	D gene	CDR3 protein	CDR3 DNA
TRBV27	TRBJ2-2	.	.	CASSLLDGSSTGELFF	TGTGCCAGCAGTTTATTGGACGGGAGTTCCACCGGGGAGCTGTTTTTT
TRBV12-5	TRBJ2-1	.	.	CASGLAFGGPFF	TGTGCTAGTGGTTTGGCTTTCGGGGGTCCGTTCTTC
TRBV5-1	TRBJ2-7	.	TRBD2	CASSFTISGNIDEQYF	TGCGCCAGCAGCTTCACCATTAGCGGGAATATCGACGAGCAGTACTTC
TRBV2	TRBJ2-7	.	TRBD1	CASSEDRGYGEQYF	TGTGCCAGCAGTGAAGACAGGGGATATGGCGAGCAGTACTTC
TRBV27	TRBJ2-3	.	.	CASSFAGARTDTQYF	TGTGCCAGCAGTTTTGCGGGGGCTCGCACAGATACGCAGTATTTT
TRBV7-2	TRBJ1-1	once	TRBD1	CASSLPNGGQVNTEAFF	TGTGCCAGCAGCTTGCCAAACGGGGGACAGGTGAACACTGAAGCTTTCTTT
TRBV28	TRBJ1-1	.	TRBD1	CASSLGTGYRDTEAFF	TGTGCCAGCAGTCTCGGGACAGGCTACAGGGACACTGAAGCTTTCTTT
TRBV28	TRBJ1-5	.	.	CASRGRDRLNQPQHF	TGTGCCAGCAGGGGACGAGACAGGTTAAATCAGCCCCAGCATTTT
TRBV7-9	TRBJ1-5	.	.	CASSPTQANQPQHF	TGTGCCAGCAGCCCGACCCAGGCTAATCAGCCCCAGCATTTT
TRBV19	TRBJ2-1	.	TRBD2	CASSPRTSGLYNEQFF	TGTGCCAGTAGTCCTAGGACTAGCGGACTTTACAATGAGCAGTTCTTC
TRBV5-1	TRBJ1-2	.	TRBD1	CASSLEGQGAHGYTF	TGCGCCAGCAGCTTGGAAGGTCAGGGGGCGCACGGCTACACCTTC
TRBV4-2	TRBJ2-1	.	TRBD2	CASSPAGGYNEQFF	TGTGCCAGCAGCCCAGCGGGAGGATACAATGAGCAGTTCTTC
TRBV18	TRBJ2-5	.	.	CASSPPSGRETQYF	TGTGCCAGCTCACCACCGTCAGGGAGGGAGACCCAGTACTTC
TRBV18	TRBJ2-1	.	TRBD2	CASSPRLAGGGDEQFF	TGTGCCAGCTCACCCAGACTAGCGGGCGGTGGCGATGAGCAGTTCTTC
TRBV14	TRBJ2-1	.	.	CASSQDMQARLYNEQFF	TGTGCCAGCAGCCAAGATATGCAGGCCCGTTTATACAATGAGCAGTTCTTC